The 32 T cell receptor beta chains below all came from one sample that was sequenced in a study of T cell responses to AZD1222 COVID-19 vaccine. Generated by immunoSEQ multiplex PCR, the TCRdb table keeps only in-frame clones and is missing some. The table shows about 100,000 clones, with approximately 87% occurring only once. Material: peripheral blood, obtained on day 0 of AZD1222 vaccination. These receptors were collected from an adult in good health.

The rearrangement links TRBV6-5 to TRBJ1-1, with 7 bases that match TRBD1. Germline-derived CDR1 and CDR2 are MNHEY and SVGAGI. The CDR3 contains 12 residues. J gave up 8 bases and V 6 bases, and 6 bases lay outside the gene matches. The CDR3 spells CASRTGRGEAFF. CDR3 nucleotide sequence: TGTGCCAGCAGGACAGGGAGAGGGGAAGCTTTCTTT.

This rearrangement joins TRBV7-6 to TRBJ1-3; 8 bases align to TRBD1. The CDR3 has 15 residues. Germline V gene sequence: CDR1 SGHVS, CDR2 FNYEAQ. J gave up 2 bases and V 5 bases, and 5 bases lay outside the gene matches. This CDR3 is CASSAGQATGNTIYF. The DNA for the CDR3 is TGTGCCAGCAGCGCGGGACAGGCGACTGGAAACACCATATATTTT.

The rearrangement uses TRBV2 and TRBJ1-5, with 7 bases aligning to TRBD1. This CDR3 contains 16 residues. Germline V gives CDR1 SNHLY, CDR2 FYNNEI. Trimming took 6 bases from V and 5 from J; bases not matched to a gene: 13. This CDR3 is CASSQLEETGDQPQHF. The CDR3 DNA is TGTGCCAGCAGCCAATTAGAAGAAACAGGGGATCAGCCCCAGCATTTT. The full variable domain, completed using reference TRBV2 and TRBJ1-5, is EPEVTQTPSHQVTQMGQEVILRCVPISNHLYFYWYRQILGQKVEFLVSFYNNEISEKSEIFDDQFSVERPDGSNFTLKIRSTKLEDSAMYFCASSQLEETGDQPQHFGDGTRLSIL.

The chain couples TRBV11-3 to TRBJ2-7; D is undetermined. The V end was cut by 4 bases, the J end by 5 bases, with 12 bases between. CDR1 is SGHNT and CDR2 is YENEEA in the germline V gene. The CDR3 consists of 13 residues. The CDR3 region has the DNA TGTGCCAGCAGCTCCCCCCGTACCCACGAGCAGTACTTC. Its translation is CASSSPRTHEQYF.

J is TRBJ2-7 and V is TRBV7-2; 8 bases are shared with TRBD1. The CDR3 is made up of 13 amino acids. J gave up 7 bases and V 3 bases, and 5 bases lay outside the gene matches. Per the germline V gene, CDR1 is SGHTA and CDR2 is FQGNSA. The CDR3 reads CASSLDRVGEQYF. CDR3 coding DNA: TGTGCCAGCAGCTTGGACAGGGTTGGTGAGCAGTACTTC.

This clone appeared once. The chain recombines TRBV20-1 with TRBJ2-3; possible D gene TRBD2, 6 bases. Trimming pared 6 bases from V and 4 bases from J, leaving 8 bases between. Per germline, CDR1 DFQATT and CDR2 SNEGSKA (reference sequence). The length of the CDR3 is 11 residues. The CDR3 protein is CSAPGADTQYF. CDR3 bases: TGCAGTGCCCCGGGGGCAGATACGCAGTATTTT.

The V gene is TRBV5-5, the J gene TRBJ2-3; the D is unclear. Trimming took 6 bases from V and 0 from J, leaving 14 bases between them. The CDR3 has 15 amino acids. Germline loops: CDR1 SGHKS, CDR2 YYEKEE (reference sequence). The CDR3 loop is CASNPSRGSTDTQYF. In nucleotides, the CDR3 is TGTGCCAGCAACCCCTCCCGAGGAAGCACAGATACGCAGTATTTT.

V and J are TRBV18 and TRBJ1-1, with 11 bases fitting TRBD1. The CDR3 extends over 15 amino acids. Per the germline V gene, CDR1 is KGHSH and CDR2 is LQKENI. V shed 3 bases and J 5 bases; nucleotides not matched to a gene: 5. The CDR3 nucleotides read TGTGCCAGCTCACCGGACAGGGGGCGAGGTACTGAAGCTTTCTTT. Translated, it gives CASSPDRGRGTEAFF.

CDR3 sequence: CASSWTGSFNTEAFF. The CDR3 DNA reads as TGTGCCAGCAGCTGGACAGGGAGCTTCAACACTGAAGCTTTCTTT. This chain uses TRBV11-2 with TRBJ1-1; TRBD1 matches 8 bases. The length of the CDR3 is 15 residues. In germline, CDR1 is SGHAT, CDR2 FQNNGV. J lost 2 bases, V lost 4 bases, and 6 bases had no gene match.

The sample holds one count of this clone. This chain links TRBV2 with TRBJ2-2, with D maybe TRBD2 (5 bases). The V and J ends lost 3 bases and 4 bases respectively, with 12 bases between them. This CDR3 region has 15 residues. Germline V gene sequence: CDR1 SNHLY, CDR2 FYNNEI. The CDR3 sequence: CASSDMRESTGELFF. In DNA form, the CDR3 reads TGTGCCAGCAGTGACATGAGGGAGAGCACCGGGGAGCTGTTTTTT.

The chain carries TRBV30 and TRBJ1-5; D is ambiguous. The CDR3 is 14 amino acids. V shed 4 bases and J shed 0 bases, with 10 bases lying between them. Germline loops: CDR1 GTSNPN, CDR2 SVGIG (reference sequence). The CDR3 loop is CAWNPTHSNQPQHF. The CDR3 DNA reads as TGTGCCTGGAACCCGACCCATAGCAATCAGCCCCAGCATTTT.

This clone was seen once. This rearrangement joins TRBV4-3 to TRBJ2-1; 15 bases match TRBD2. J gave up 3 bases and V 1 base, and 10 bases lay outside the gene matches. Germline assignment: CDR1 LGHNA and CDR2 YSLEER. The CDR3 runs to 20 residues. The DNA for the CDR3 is TGCGCCAGCAGCCAAGTATCTGGACTAGCGGGAGGGTCGTACTACAATGAGCAGTTCTTC. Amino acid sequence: CASSQVSGLAGGSYYNEQFF.

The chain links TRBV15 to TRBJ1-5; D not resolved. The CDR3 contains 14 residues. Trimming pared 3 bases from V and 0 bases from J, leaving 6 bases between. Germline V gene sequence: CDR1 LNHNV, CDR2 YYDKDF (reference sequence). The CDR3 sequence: CATSRARSNQPQHF. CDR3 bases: TGTGCCACCAGCAGGGCACGTAGCAATCAGCCCCAGCATTTT.

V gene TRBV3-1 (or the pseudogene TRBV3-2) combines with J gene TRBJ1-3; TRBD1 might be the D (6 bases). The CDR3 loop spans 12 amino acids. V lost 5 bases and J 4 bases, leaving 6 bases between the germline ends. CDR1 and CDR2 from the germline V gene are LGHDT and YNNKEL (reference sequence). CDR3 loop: CASSDRGNTIYF. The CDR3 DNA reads TGTGCCAGCAGCGACAGGGGAAACACCATATATTTT.

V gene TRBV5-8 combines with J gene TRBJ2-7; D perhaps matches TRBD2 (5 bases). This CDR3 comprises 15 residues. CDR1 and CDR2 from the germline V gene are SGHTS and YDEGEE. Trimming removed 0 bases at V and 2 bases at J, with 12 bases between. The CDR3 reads CASSLGLREPYEQYF. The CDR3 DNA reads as TGTGCCAGCAGCTTGGGATTAAGGGAGCCCTACGAGCAGTACTTC. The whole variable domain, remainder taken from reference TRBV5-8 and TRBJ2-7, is EAGVTQSPTHLIKTRGQQATLRCSPISGHTSVYWYQQALGLGLQFLLWYDEGEERNRGNFPPRFSGRQFPNYSSELNVNALELEDSALYLCASSLGLREPYEQYFGPGTRLTVT.

The CDR3 region has the DNA TGCGCCAGCAGCCAAGCTAGCGGGAGTCTCCTCTACGAGCAGTACTTC. Translating gives CASSQASGSLLYEQYF. The rearrangement uses TRBV4-1 and TRBJ2-7; 10 bases are shared with TRBD2. Germline V CDR1 and CDR2: MGHRA, YSYEKL. With 1 base clipped from V and 3 bases from J, the junction kept 6 bases outside the gene matches. The length of the CDR3 is 16 residues.

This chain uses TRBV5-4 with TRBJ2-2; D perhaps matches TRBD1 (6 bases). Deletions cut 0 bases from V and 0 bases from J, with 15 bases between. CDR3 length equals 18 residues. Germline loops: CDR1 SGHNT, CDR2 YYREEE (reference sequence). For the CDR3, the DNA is TGTGCCAGCAGCTTGGGGGGGATACAGGGTACGAACACCGGGGAGCTGTTTTTT. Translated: CASSLGGIQGTNTGELFF.

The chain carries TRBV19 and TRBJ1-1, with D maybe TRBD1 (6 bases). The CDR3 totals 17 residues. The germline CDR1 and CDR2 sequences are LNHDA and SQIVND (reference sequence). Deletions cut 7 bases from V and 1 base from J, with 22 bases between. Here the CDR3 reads CASTPLGGAGANTEAFF. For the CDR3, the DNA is TGTGCCAGTACCCCCTTGGGGGGCGCAGGCGCGAACACTGAAGCTTTCTTT. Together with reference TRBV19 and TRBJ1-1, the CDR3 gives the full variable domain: DGGITQSPKYLFRKEGQNVTLSCEQNLNHDAMYWYRQDPGQGLRLIYYSQIVNDFQKGDIAEGYSVSREKKESFPLTVTSAQKNPTAFYLCASTPLGGAGANTEAFFGQGTRLTVV.

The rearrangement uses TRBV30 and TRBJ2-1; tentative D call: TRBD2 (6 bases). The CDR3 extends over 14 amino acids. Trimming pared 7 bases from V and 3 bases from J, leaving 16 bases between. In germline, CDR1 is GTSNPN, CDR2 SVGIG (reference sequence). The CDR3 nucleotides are TGTGCCTCCGATACCGGGACTGGCTACAATGAGCAGTTCTTC. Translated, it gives CASDTGTGYNEQFF.

CDR3 coding DNA: TGCAGTGCTAGTGGAGGGTACAATGAGCAGTTCTTC. Its translation is CSASGGYNEQFF. This chain uses TRBV20-1 with TRBJ2-1; D possibly corresponds to TRBD2 (6 bases). Deletions cut 3 bases from V and 4 bases from J, with 7 bases between. Per the germline V gene, CDR1 is DFQATT and CDR2 is SNEGSKA (reference sequence). This CDR3 spans 12 amino acids.

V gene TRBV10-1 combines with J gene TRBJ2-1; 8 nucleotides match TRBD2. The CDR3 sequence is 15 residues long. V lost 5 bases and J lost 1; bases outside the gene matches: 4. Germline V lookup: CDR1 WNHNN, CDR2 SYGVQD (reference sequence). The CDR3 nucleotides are TGCGCCAGCAGTAGAGCGGGGGCTTCCTACAATGAGCAGTTCTTC. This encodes CASSRAGASYNEQFF.

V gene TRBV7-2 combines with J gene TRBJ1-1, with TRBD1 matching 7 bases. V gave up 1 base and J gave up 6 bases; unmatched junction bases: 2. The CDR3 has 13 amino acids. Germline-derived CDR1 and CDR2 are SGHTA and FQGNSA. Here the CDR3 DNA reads TGTGCCAGCAGCTTAGGACAGGGTGCTGAAGCTTTCTTT. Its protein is CASSLGQGAEAFF.

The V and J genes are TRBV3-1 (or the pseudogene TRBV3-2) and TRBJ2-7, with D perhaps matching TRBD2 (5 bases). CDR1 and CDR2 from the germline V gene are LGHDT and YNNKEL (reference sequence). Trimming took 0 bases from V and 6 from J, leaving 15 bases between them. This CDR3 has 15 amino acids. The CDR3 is CASSQDLLRAGEQYF. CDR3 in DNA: TGTGCCAGCAGCCAAGATCTTCTAAGGGCGGGCGAGCAGTACTTC.

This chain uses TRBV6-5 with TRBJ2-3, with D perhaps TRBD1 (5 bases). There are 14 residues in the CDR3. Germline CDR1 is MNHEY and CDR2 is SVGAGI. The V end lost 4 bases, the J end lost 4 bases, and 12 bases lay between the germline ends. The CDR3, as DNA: TGTGCCAGCAGTTTGTTCCAGGGCCCAGATACGCAGTATTTT. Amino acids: CASSLFQGPDTQYF.

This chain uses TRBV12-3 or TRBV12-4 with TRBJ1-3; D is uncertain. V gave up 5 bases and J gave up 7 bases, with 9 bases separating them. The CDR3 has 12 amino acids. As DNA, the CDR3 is TGTGCCAGCAGTATAAGAACGAACACCATATATTTT. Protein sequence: CASSIRTNTIYF.

The CDR3 reads CASSPSMGRGEKLFF. The CDR3 DNA sequence: TGTGCCAGCAGCCCTTCTATGGGGCGCGGTGAAAAACTGTTTTTT. This chain connects TRBV7-9 to TRBJ1-4; D may be TRBD1 (5 bases). Germline V gives CDR1 SEHNR, CDR2 FQNEAQ (reference sequence). The V gene lost 5 bases and the J gene lost 7 bases, with 17 bases spanning the gap. The CDR3 is 15 amino acids. The full variable domain, with the rest looked up from reference TRBV7-9 and TRBJ1-4, is DTGVSQNPRHKITKRGQNVTFRCDPISEHNRLYWYRQTLGQGPEFLTYFQNEAQLEKSRLLSDRFSAERPKGSFSTLEIQRTEQGDSAMYLCASSPSMGRGEKLFFGSGTQLSVL.

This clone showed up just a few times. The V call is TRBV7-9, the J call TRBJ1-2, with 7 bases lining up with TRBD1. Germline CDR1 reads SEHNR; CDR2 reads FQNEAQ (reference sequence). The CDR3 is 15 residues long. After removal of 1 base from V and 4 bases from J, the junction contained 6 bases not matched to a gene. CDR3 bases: TGTGCCAGCAGCTTAGAGGGGGCGCTTGGCTATGGCTACACCTTC. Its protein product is CASSLEGALGYGYTF.

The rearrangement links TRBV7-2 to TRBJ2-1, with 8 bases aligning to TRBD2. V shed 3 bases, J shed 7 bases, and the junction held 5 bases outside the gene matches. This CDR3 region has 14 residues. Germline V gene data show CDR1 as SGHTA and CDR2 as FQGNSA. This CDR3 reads CASSFQAGENEQFF. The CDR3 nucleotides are TGTGCCAGCAGCTTTCAAGCGGGAGAAAATGAGCAGTTCTTC.

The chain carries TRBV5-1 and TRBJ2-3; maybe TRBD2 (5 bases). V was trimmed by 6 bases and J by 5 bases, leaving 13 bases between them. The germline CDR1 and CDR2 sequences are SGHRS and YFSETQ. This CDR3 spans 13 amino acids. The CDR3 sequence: CASKSGTVDTQYF. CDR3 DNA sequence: TGCGCCAGCAAGAGCGGAACAGTAGATACGCAGTATTTT.

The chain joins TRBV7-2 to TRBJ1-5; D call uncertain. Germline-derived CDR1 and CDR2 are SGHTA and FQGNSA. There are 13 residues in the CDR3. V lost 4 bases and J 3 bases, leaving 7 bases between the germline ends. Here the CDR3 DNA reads TGTGCCAGCAGCTCTGACAACAATCAGCCCCAGCATTTT. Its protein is CASSSDNNQPQHF.

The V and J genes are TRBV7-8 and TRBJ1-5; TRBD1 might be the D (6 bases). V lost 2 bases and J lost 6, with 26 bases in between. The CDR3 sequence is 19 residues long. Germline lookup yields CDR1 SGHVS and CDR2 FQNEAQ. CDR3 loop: CASSLKVNQPGGLIQPQHF. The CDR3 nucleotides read TGTGCCAGCAGCTTAAAAGTCAACCAACCGGGGGGCTTGATTCAGCCCCAGCATTTT.

Here the CDR3 DNA reads TGTGCCATCAGTGAACAGGTCCCGGGGAACACTGAAGCTTTCTTT. Amino acids: CAISEQVPGNTEAFF. The chain employs TRBV10-3 and TRBJ1-1, with D tentatively TRBD1 (5 bases). Germline V lookup: CDR1 ENHRY, CDR2 SYGVKD. Trimming removed 3 bases from V and 1 base from J, with 12 bases in between. The CDR3 is 15 residues long.